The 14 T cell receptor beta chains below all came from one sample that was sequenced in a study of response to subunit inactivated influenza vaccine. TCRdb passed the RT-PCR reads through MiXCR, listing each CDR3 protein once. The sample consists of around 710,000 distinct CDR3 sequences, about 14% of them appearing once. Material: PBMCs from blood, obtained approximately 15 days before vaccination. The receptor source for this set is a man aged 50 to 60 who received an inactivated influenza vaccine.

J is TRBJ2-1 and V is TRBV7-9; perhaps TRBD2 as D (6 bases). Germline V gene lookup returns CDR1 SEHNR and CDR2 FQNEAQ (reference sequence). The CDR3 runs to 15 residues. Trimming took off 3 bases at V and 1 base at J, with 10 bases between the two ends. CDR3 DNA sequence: TGTGCCAGCAGCTTTGGACTAACTTCCTACAATGAGCAGTTCTTC. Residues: CASSFGLTSYNEQFF.

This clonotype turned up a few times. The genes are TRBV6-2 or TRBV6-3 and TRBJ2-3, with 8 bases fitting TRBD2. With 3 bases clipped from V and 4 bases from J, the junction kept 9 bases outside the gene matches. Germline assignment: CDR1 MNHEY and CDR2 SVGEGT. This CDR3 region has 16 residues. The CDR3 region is CASSYALAAQPDTQYF. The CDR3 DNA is TGTGCCAGCAGTTATGCACTAGCGGCGCAGCCAGATACGCAGTATTTT.

This chain's CDR3 is CSVRKRGKSYEQYF. The CDR3 bases are TGCAGCGTCCGAAAACGGGGCAAGAGCTACGAGCAGTACTTC. This sequence joins TRBV29-1 and TRBJ2-7; either TRBD1 or TRBD2 may fit D (5 bases each). Germline assignment: CDR1 SQVTM and CDR2 ANQGSEA. Trimming took 6 bases from V and 3 from J, leaving 18 bases between them. The CDR3 is made up of 14 amino acids.

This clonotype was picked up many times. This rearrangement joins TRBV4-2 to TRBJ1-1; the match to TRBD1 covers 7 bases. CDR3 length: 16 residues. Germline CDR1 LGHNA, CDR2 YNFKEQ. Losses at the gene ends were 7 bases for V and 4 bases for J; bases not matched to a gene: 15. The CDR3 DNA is TGTGCCAGCACGAACATTTGGGGCGACAGGGCCACTGAAGCTTTCTTT. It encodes CASTNIWGDRATEAFF.

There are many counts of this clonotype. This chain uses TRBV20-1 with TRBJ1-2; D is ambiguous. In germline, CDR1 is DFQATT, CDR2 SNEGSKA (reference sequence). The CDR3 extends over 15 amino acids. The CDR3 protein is CAPAQASVPNYGYTF. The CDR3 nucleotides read TGCGCCCCTGCCCAGGCCTCCGTCCCAAACTATGGCTACACCTTC.

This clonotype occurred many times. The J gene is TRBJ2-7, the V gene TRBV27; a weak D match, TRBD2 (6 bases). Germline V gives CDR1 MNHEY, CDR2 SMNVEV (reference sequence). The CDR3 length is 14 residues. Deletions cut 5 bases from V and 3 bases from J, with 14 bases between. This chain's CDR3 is CASSGRDGGYEQYF. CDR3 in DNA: TGTGCCAGCAGTGGCCGGGACGGGGGCTACGAGCAGTACTTC.

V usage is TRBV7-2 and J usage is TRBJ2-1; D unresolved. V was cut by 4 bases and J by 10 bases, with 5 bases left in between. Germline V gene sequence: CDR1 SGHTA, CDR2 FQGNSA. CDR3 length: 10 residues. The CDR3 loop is CASSYREQFF. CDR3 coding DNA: TGTGCCAGCAGCTACCGGGAGCAGTTCTTC.

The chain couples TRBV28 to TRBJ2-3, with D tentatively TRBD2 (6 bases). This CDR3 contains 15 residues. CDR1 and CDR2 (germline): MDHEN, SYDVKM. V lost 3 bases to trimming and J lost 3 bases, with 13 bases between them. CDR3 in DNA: TGTGCCAGCAGTTTGATAACGGGAGCTACAGATACGCAGTATTTT. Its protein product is CASSLITGATDTQYF.

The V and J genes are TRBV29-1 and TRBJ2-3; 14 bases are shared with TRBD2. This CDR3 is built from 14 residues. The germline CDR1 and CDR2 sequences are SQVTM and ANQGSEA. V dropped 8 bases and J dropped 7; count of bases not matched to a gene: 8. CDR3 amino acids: CSPRLAGGPNTQYF. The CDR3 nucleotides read TGCAGCCCTAGACTAGCGGGGGGGCCAAATACGCAGTATTTT.

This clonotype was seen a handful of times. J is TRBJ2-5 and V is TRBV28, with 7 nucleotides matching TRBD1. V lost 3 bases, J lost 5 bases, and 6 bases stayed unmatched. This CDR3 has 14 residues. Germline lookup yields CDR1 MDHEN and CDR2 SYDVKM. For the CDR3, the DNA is TGTGCCAGCAGTTTTCGACAGGGTCGGGAGACCCAGTACTTC. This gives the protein CASSFRQGRETQYF. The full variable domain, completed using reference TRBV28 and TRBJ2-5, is DVKVTQSSRYLVKRTGEKVFLECVQDMDHENMFWYRQDPGLGLRLIYFSYDVKMKEKGDIPEGYSVSREKKERFSLILESASTNQTSMYLCASSFRQGRETQYFGPGTRLLVL.

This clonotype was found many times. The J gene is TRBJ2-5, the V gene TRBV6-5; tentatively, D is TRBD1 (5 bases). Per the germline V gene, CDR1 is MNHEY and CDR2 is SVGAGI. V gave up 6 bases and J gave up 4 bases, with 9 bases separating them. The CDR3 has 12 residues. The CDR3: CASSYRGETQYF. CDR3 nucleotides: TGTGCCAGCAGCTATAGGGGAGAGACCCAGTACTTC.

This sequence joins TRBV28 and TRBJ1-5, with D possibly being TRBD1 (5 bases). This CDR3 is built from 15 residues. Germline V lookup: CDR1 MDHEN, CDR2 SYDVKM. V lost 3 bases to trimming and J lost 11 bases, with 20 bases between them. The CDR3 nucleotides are TGTGCCAGCAGTTTGATTCGTAGCCGGGGCTCAGCCCAGCATTTT. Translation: CASSLIRSRGSAQHF.

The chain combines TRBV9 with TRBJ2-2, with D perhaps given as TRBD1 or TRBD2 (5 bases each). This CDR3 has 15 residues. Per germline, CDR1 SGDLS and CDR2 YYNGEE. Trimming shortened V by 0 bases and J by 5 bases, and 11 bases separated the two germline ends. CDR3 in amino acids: CASSVVGTETGELFF. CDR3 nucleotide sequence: TGTGCCAGCAGCGTAGTCGGGACGGAGACCGGGGAGCTGTTTTTT.

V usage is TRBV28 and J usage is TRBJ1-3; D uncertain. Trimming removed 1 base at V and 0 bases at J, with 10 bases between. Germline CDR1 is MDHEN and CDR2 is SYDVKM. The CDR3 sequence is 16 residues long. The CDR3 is CASSLSLQVSGNTIYF. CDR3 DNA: TGTGCCAGCAGTTTATCCCTACAAGTCTCTGGAAACACCATATATTTT.